This T cell receptor beta chain was observed in a study of T-cell memory formation after mild COVID-19. Study overall: Most TCR clusters belonged to a single donor.

The CDR3 spans 16 residues. The V segment lost 5 bases and the J segment 5 bases; nucleotides outside the gene matches: 6. Broader study findings: A balance of CD4 and CD8 characterized clones contracting day 15 to 85, whereas later expanders leaned CD4+.

This clonotype has at least ten counts. Its antigen is undetermined. TCRalpha and TCRbeta libraries used 5'RACE with constant-segment primers and UMIs. Using its own MiXCR run on the 5' RACE reads, TCRdb lists one record per CDR3 protein. The sample consists of approximately 500,000 distinct CDR3 sequences, 25% of them appearing once. This sequence joins TRBV12-3 or TRBV12-4 and TRBJ2-2; 12 bases match TRBD2. Sequenced input: PBMCs or a T cell subset sorted from them (not recorded which). The receptor was isolated from an adult woman who had mild COVID-19 (a few samples of this study predate the infection). Cell type and time point are not known. This chain's CDR3 is CASSLPSGRATGELFF. The CDR3 DNA reads as TGTGCCAGCAGTCTCCCTAGCGGGAGGGCAACCGGGGAGCTGTTTTTT.